This T cell receptor (beta chain) was captured in a study of radiation and T cells in renal cell carcinoma. Study context: Nephrectomy followed 15 Gy stereotactic body radiation by 4 weeks.

Per the germline V gene, CDR1 is MDHEN and CDR2 is SYDVKM. Losses at the gene ends were 6 bases for V and 4 bases for J; bases not matched to a gene: 4. CDR3 size: 15 residues. Study findings and constraints: No pretreatment tumor biopsies were available for baseline clonotypes. From baseline, blood top tumor clonotypes peaked at 2 weeks post-radiation.

Details on this clone: Antigen unknown.

Method: immunoSEQ multiplex PCR; TCRdb's copy keeps in-frame clones and lacks some. The data show roughly 120,000 clones, with approximately 80% seen just once and less than 3.5% held by the top ten. The time point is: baseline pretreatment blood. The treatment was: 15 Gy SBRT to primary tumor, nephrectomy 4 weeks later. After SBRT, blood was collected at 2 and 4 weeks, plus baseline. V and J are TRBV28 and TRBJ2-2, with TRBD2 matching 11 bases. Sequenced here: blood, sampled from a patient whose treatment included radiotherapy and nephrectomy. The TCR originated in a woman between 55 and 75 years old with renal cell carcinoma. The CDR3 DNA reads TGTGCCAGCAGAATAGCGGGAGGGGGCACCGGGGAGCTGTTTTTT. Amino acid sequence: CASRIAGGGTGELFF.